The 8 T cell receptor beta chains reported below all come from one sample, sequenced in a study of T cells after yellow fever vaccination. In TCRdb, the 5' RACE reads were re-called with MiXCR into one record per CDR3 protein. The profile covers hundreds of thousands of distinct CDR3 sequences, with approximately 13% appearing a single time and about 15% taken by the ten largest. Sequences were derived from PBMCs, sampled on the day of the yellow fever booster vaccination. All receptors come from a man between 25 and 39 years old who received the YFV17D yellow fever vaccine.

This clonotype was seen a few times. The chain uses TRBV7-2 and TRBJ2-1; D might be TRBD2 (5 bases). The ends were cut back, 1 base at V and 3 bases at J, with 13 bases in the middle. There are 16 residues in the CDR3. CDR1 SGHTA and CDR2 FQGNSA come from the germline V gene. CDR3 nucleotides: TGTGCCAGCAGCTTAGGAGGGAGCGGATACTACAATGAGCAGTTCTTC. Translated, it gives CASSLGGSGYYNEQFF.

This chain uses TRBV7-2 with TRBJ2-3; 10 positions agree with TRBD2. CDR1 and CDR2 from the germline V gene are SGHTA and FQGNSA. The CDR3 totals 16 residues. V lost 1 base and J lost 3; bases outside the gene matches: 4. CDR3 DNA sequence: TGTGCCAGCAGCTTAGTCCGACTAGCGGGTACAGATACGCAGTATTTT. It yields the protein CASSLVRLAGTDTQYF.

The chain has TRBV7-2 and TRBJ2-2; D unclear. V was shortened by 4 bases and J by 4 bases, with 7 bases between the two germline ends. CDR3 length equals 13 residues. CDR1 is SGHTA and CDR2 is FQGNSA in the germline V gene. For the CDR3, the DNA is TGTGCCAGCAGCTCACAATTCACCGGGGAGCTGTTTTTT. It codes for CASSSQFTGELFF. The full variable domain, its missing parts supplied by reference TRBV7-2 and TRBJ2-2, is GAGVSQSPSNKVTEKGKDVELRCDPISGHTALYWYRQSLGQGLEFLIYFQGNSAPDKSGLPSDRFSAERTGGSVSTLTIQRTQQEDSAVYLCASSSQFTGELFFGEGSRLTVL.

This clonotype was observed many times. V gene TRBV7-2 combines with J gene TRBJ2-2; D unclear. The CDR3 has 15 residues. Germline CDR1 reads SGHTA; CDR2 reads FQGNSA. V was cut by 1 base and J by 2 bases, with 8 bases left in between. CDR3 DNA: TGTGCCAGCAGCTTAGTGGCAGCAAACACCGGGGAGCTGTTTTTT. Its translation is CASSLVAANTGELFF.

In this sample, this clonotype turned up many times. Compared with germline, one end of the junction differs, possibly owing to a read error. V usage is TRBV7-9 and J usage is TRBJ2-1, with TRBD2 matching 16 bases. Germline V CDR1 and CDR2: SEHNR, FQNEAQ (reference sequence). The CDR3 covers 14 residues. The CDR3 sequence: CASSPGTSGRAGIF. The DNA of the CDR3 is TGTGCCAGCAGCCCCGGGACTAGCGGGAGGGCCGGGATCTTC.

The genes are TRBV18 and TRBJ2-4; D might be TRBD1 (6 bases). The germline V gene has CDR1 KGHSH and CDR2 LQKENI. Trimming removed 2 bases from V and 5 bases from J, with 10 bases in between. This CDR3 has 14 residues. For the CDR3, the DNA is TGTGCCAGCTCACCAACAGGGCTGGAAAACATTCAGTACTTC. It is translated as CASSPTGLENIQYF.

This clonotype was detected a few times. DNA for the CDR3: TGTGCCAGCAGCTTTCCGGGTGTAGCGGCTAACACAGATACGCAGTATTTT. Amino acids: CASSFPGVAANTDTQYF. The J gene is TRBJ2-3, the V gene TRBV7-2; TRBD2 is a possible D gene (6 bases). Germline V gives CDR1 SGHTA, CDR2 FQGNSA. Trimming pared 3 bases from V and 2 bases from J, leaving 18 bases between. The CDR3 is 17 residues long.

This clonotype has just a few counts. This chain joins TRBV4-3 and TRBJ2-1, with 8 bases fitting TRBD1. J was trimmed by 4 bases and V by 1 base; bases with no gene match: 3. CDR1 is LGHNA and CDR2 is YSLEER in the germline V gene. CDR3 length equals 15 residues. Here the CDR3 DNA reads TGCGCCAGCAGCCAAGCCGGACAGGGATACAATGAGCAGTTCTTC. Amino acid sequence: CASSQAGQGYNEQFF.